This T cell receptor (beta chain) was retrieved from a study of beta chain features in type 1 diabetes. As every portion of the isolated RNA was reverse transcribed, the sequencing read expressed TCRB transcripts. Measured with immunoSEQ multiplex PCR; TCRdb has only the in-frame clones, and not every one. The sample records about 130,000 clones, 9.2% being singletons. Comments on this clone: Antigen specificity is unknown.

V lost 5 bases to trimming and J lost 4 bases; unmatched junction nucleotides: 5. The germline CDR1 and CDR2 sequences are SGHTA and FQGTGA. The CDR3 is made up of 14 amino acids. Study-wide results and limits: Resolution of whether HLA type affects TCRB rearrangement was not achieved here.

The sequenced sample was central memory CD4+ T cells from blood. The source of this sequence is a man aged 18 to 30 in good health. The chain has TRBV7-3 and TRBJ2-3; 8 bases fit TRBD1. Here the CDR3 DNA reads TGTGCCAGCAGCCAGACAGGGGCCGCAGATACGCAGTATTTT. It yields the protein CASSQTGAADTQYF.